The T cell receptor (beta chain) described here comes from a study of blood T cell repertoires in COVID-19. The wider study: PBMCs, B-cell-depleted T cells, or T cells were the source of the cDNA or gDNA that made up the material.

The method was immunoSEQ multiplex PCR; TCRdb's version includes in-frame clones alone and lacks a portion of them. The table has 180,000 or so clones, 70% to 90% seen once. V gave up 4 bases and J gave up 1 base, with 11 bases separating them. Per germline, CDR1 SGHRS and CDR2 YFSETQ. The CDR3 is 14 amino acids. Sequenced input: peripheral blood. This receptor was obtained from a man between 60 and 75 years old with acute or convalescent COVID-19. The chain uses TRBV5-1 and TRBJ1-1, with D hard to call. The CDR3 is CASSPSVTNTEAFF. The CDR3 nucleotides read TGCGCCAGCAGCCCGAGCGTGACGAACACTGAAGCTTTCTTT.